This TCR beta chain comes out of a study of blood T cells in healthy people across ages. Aged roughly 6 to 95, donors were systemically healthy Caucasians from Russia. PBMCs numbering at least 6.5 million were isolated per sample. V lost 7 bases and J lost 5; bases outside the gene matches: 7. Germline-derived CDR1 and CDR2 are SNHLY and FYNNEI. There are 14 residues in the CDR3. The use of a sample-barcoded 5' primer and a J-beta primer mix characterized a second PCR of about 6 to 11 cycles. Every cDNA was tagged by a template-switch adaptor with 12 random nucleotides. TCRdb recomputed calls from the 5' RACE reads with MiXCR, one row per CDR3 protein. The data hold approximately 900,000 distinct CDR3 sequences, with roughly 48% observed a single time.

The source material was blood. The source of this sequence is a young man in good health. This chain uses TRBV2 with TRBJ2-5; 10 bases match TRBD2. The CDR3 region is CASISLAGAETQYF. The CDR3 coding sequence is TGTGCCAGCATCAGTCTAGCGGGGGCTGAGACCCAGTACTTC.